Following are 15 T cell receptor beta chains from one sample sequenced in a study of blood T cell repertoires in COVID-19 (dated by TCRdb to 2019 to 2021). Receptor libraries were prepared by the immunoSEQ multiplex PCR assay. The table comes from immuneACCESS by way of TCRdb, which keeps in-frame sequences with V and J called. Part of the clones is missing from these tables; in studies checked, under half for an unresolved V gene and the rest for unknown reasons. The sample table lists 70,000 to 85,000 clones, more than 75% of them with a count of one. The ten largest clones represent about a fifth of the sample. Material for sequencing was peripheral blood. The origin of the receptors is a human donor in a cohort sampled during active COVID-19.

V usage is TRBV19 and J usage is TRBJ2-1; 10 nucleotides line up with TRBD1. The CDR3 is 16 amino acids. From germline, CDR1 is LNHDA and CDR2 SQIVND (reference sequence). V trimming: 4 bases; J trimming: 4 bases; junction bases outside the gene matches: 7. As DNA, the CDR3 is TGTGCCAGTAGTACCCGGGACAGGGGCCTGTACAATGAGCAGTTCTTC. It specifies CASSTRDRGLYNEQFF.

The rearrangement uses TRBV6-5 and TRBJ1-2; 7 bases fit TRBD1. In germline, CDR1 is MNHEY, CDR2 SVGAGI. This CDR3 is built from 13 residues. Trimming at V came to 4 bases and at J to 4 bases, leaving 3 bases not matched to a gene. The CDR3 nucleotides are TGTGCCAGCAGTTCAAGACAGGGCTATGGCTACACCTTC. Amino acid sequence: CASSSRQGYGYTF.

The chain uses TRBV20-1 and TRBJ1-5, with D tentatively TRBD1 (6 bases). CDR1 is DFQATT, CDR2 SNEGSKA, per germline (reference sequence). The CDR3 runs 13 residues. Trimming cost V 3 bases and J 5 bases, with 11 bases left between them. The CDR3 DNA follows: TGCAGTGCTAGTAAGTCAGGGGATCAGCCCCAGCATTTT. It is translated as CSASKSGDQPQHF.

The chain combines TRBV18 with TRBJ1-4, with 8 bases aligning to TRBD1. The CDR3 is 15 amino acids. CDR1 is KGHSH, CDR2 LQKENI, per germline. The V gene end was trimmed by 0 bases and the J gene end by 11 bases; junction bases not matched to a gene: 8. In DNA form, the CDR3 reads TGTGCCAGCTCACCACCGACAGGGGACCCACGGAAACTGTTTTTT. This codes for CASSPPTGDPRKLFF.

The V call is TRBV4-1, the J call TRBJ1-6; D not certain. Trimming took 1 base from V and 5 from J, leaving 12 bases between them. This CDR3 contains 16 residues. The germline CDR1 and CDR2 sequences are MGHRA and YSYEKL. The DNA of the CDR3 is TGCGCCAGCAGCCAAGGCGGAGACGCCGATAATTCACCCCTCCACTTT. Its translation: CASSQGGDADNSPLHF.

CDR3 DNA: TGCGCCAGCAGCCAAGATCCAGCGGGGGGGGAGACCCAGTACTTC. Its protein product is CASSQDPAGGETQYF. V and J are TRBV4-1 and TRBJ2-5; 10 bases are a match to TRBD2. The CDR3 length is 15 residues. V was pared by 0 bases and J by 5 bases, with 3 bases of the junction left unmatched. CDR1 and CDR2 (germline): MGHRA, YSYEKL.

The CDR3 loop reads CASSLAMTGRSYEQYF. The CDR3 DNA is TGCGCCAGCAGCTTGGCCATGACGGGGAGGTCCTACGAGCAGTACTTC. The genes are TRBV5-1 and TRBJ2-7, with D tentatively TRBD2 (6 bases). CDR1 is SGHRS, CDR2 YFSETQ, per germline. The V end was cut by 0 bases, the J end by 1 base, with 14 bases between. The CDR3 runs to 16 residues.

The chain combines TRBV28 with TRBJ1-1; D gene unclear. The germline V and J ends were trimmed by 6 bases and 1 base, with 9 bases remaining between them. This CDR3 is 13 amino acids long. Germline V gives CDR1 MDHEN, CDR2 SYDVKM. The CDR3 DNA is TGTGCCAGCAGACGAAACACGAACACTGAAGCTTTCTTT. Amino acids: CASRRNTNTEAFF.

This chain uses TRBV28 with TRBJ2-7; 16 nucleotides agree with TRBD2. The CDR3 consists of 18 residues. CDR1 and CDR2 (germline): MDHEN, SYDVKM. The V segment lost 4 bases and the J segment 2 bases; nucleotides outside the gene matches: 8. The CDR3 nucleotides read TGTGCCAGCAGTTCCCCCGGGACTAGCGGGGGGGCCCCCTACGAGCAGTACTTC. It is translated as CASSSPGTSGGAPYEQYF.

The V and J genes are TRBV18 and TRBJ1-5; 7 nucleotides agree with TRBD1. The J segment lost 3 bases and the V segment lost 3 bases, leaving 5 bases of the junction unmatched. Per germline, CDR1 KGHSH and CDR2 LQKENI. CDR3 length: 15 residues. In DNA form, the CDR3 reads TGTGCCAGCTCACCTGGACAGGCCATCAATCAGCCCCAGCATTTT. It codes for CASSPGQAINQPQHF.

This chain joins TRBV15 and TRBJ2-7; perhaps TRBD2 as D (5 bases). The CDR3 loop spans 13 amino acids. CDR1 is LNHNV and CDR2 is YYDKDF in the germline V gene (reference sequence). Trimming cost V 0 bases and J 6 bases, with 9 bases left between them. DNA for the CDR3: TGTGCCACCAGCAGAGATATAGGGAGCGAGCAGTACTTC. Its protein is CATSRDIGSEQYF.

CDR3 in amino acids: CASGLGDSNQPQHF. The CDR3 coding sequence is TGTGCTAGTGGTTTAGGGGATAGCAATCAGCCCCAGCATTTT. The J gene is TRBJ1-5, the V gene TRBV12-5, with D maybe TRBD1 (5 bases). This CDR3 contains 14 residues. Trimming took off 3 bases at V and 0 bases at J, with 6 bases between the two ends. The germline CDR1 and CDR2 sequences are LGHNT and FRNRAP.

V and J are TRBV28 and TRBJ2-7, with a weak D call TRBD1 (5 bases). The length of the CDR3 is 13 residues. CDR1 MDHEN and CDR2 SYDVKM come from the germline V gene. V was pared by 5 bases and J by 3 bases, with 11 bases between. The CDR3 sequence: CASSRNRHYEQYF. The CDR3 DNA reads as TGTGCCAGCAGTCGTAACAGGCACTACGAGCAGTACTTC.

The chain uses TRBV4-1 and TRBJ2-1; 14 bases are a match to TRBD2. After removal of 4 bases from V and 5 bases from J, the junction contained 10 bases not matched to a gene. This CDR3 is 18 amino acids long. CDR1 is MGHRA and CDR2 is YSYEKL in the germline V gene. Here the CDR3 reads CASSLQPGLAGGHNEQFF. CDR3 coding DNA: TGCGCCAGCAGCCTTCAACCCGGACTAGCGGGGGGCCACAATGAGCAGTTCTTC.

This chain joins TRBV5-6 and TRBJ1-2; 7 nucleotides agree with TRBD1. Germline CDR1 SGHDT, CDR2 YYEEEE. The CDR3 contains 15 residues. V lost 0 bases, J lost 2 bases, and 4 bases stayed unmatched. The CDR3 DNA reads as TGTGCCAGCAGCTTGGGAAACAGGGGAAACTATGGCTACACCTTC. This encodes CASSLGNRGNYGYTF.